The rows below give T cell receptor beta chains drawn from one sample of a study of cytomegalovirus exposure and HLA in healthy donors. The assay was immunoSEQ multiplex PCR, and TCRdb's table has in-frame clones only and misses some. The sample has around 150,000 clones, over 60% seen once. Material: PBMCs. These receptors were taken from a woman between 50 and 59 years old in good health and CMV-seronegative. The CDR3 runs from the conserved cysteine through the conserved F or W. A D gene is named only where the DNA matches it firmly.

j_gene: TRBJ2-7; v_gene: TRBV4-1; d_gene: TRBD2; CDR3nt: TGCGCCAGCAGCCAGAGCTTACTAGCGGGGGGGCGGTACGAGCAGTACTTC; CDR3aa: CASSQSLLAGGRYEQYF
j_gene: TRBJ2-3; v_gene: TRBV5-1; d_gene: -; CDR3nt: TGCGCCAGCAGCTTGGTCCAGGGCCAAGCGGATACGCAGTATTTT; CDR3aa: CASSLVQGQADTQYF
j_gene: TRBJ2-2; v_gene: TRBV7-2; d_gene: TRBD1; CDR3nt: TGTGCCAGCAGCTTAGGGACAGGGGGCGGGACCGGGGAGCTGTTTTTT; CDR3aa: CASSLGTGGGTGELFF
j_gene: TRBJ2-3; v_gene: TRBV6-1; d_gene: -; CDR3nt: TGTGCCAGCAGTGAAGATATAGCCGAGAGCACAGATACGCAGTATTTT; CDR3aa: CASSEDIAESTDTQYF
j_gene: TRBJ1-3; v_gene: TRBV19; d_gene: -; CDR3nt: TGTGCCAGTAGTATAGAGGACACTGGAAACACCATATATTTT; CDR3aa: CASSIEDTGNTIYF
j_gene: TRBJ1-6; v_gene: TRBV9; d_gene: -; CDR3nt: TGTGCCAGCAGCGTACAGTCCCCCCCGCATTCACCCCTCCACTTT; CDR3aa: CASSVQSPPHSPLHF
j_gene: TRBJ2-5; v_gene: TRBV2; d_gene: -; CDR3nt: TGTGCCAGCAGTGAAAACAGGCTGCAAGAGACCCAGTACTTC; CDR3aa: CASSENRLQETQYF
j_gene: TRBJ1-1; v_gene: TRBV7-2; d_gene: TRBD1; CDR3nt: TGTGCCAGCAGCTTGATACCAGGGGGTAAGACTGAAGCTTTCTTT; CDR3aa: CASSLIPGGKTEAFF
j_gene: TRBJ2-1; v_gene: TRBV6-4; d_gene: TRBD2; CDR3nt: TGTGCCACCCAGAGGAGTAGCGGGGGGAATGAGCAGTTCTTC; CDR3aa: CATQRSSGGNEQFF
j_gene: TRBJ1-2; v_gene: TRBV7-3; d_gene: -; CDR3nt: TGTGCCAGCACCGTGGGAGGCCCTGAAGTCTATGGCTACACCTTC; CDR3aa: CASTVGGPEVYGYTF
j_gene: TRBJ1-5; v_gene: TRBV19; d_gene: TRBD1; CDR3nt: TGTGCCAGTACCCCTACAGGGGTAGAACAGCCCCAGCATTTT; CDR3aa: CASTPTGVEQPQHF
j_gene: TRBJ2-7; v_gene: TRBV7-8; d_gene: TRBD1; CDR3nt: TGTGCCAGCAGCTTAGAGGGTGGGACAGGGACCTCCTACGAGCAGTACTTC; CDR3aa: CASSLEGGTGTSYEQYF
j_gene: TRBJ1-2; v_gene: TRBV2; d_gene: TRBD1; CDR3nt: TGTGCCAGCAGTGAGACAGGGTTGGCCTATGGCTACACCTTC; CDR3aa: CASSETGLAYGYTF